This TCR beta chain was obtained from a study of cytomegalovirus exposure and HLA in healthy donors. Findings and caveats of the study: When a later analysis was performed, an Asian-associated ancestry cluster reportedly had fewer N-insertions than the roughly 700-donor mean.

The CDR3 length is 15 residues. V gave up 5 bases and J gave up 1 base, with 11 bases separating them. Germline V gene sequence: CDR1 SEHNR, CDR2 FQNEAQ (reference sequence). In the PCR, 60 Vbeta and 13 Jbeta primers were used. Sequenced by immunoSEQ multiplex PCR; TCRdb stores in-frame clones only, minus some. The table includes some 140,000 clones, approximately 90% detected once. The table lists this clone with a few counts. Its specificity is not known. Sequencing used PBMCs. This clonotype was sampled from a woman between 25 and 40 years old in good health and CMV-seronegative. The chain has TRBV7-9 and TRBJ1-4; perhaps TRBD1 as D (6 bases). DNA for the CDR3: TGTGCCAGCAGCACGAAACAGGGAACTAATGAAAAACTGTTTTTT. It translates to CASSTKQGTNEKLFF.